These T cell receptor beta chains were read from a single sample in a study of blood T cell repertoires in COVID-19. The data were produced by immunoSEQ multiplex PCR, yet TCRdb's version contains in-frame clones alone and is incomplete. The sample has just under 60,000 clones, roughly 84% seen once. Sequenced input: peripheral blood. These receptors were obtained from an elderly man with COVID-19, enrolled during active disease. The CDR3 runs from the conserved cysteine through the conserved F or W. Fields, in order: J gene, CDR3 length, clone size, V gene, D gene, CDR3 DNA, CDR3 protein. The D gene is left open where the match is weak. Size is omitted from some rows. Given values are once, few, many or a class for expanded clones.

J gene: TRBJ1-2
CDR3 length: 16
clone size: -
V gene: TRBV29-1
D gene: TRBD1
CDR3 DNA: TGCAGCGTTTCCACCCCGGCAGGGGGCAGTGGATATGGCTACACCTTC
CDR3 protein: CSVSTPAGGSGYGYTF

J gene: TRBJ1-1
CDR3 length: 15
clone size: -
V gene: TRBV10-1
D gene: -
CDR3 DNA: TGCGCCAGCAGTGAGTCAATAGGGGTGAACACTGAAGCTTTCTTT
CDR3 protein: CASSESIGVNTEAFF

J gene: TRBJ1-1
CDR3 length: 14
clone size: -
V gene: TRBV24-1
D gene: -
CDR3 DNA: TGTGCCACCAGTCCGGGGGGGACGAACACTGAAGCTTTCTTT
CDR3 protein: CATSPGGTNTEAFF

J gene: TRBJ1-6
CDR3 length: 16
clone size: -
V gene: TRBV3-1/TRBV3-2
D gene: -
CDR3 DNA: TGTGCCAGCAGCCAAGAATGGACATTTCGTAATTCACCCCTCCACTTT
CDR3 protein: CASSQEWTFRNSPLHF

J gene: TRBJ1-6
CDR3 length: 16
clone size: -
V gene: TRBV7-9
D gene: -
CDR3 DNA: TGTGCCAGCAGCTCCCACCACGGCAGGAATAATTCACCCCTCCACTTT
CDR3 protein: CASSSHHGRNNSPLHF

J gene: TRBJ1-1
CDR3 length: 15
clone size: -
V gene: TRBV18
D gene: TRBD1
CDR3 DNA: TGTGCCAGCTCACCCGGAGGGGGCGGCGGCACTGAAGCTTTCTTT
CDR3 protein: CASSPGGGGGTEAFF

J gene: TRBJ1-5
CDR3 length: 15
clone size: -
V gene: TRBV10-3
D gene: TRBD1
CDR3 DNA: TGTGCCATCAGTGAGGGCAGGGGGGGCAATCAGCCCCAGCATTTT
CDR3 protein: CAISEGRGGNQPQHF

J gene: TRBJ1-3
CDR3 length: 17
clone size: -
V gene: TRBV7-2
D gene: TRBD1
CDR3 DNA: TGTGCCAGCAGCTTAGTTAGCTGGACAGGGTCTGGAAACACCATATATTTT
CDR3 protein: CASSLVSWTGSGNTIYF

J gene: TRBJ2-2
CDR3 length: 16
clone size: -
V gene: TRBV27
D gene: TRBD1
CDR3 DNA: TGTGCCAGCAGTTATCAGGACAGGGCGGGCACCGGGGAGCTGTTTTTT
CDR3 protein: CASSYQDRAGTGELFF

J gene: TRBJ2-1
CDR3 length: 14
clone size: -
V gene: TRBV29-1
D gene: TRBD2
CDR3 DNA: TGCAGCGTCTACGGGCGGGAGTCGTACAATGAGCAGTTCTTC
CDR3 protein: CSVYGRESYNEQFF

J gene: TRBJ1-2
CDR3 length: 15
clone size: once
V gene: TRBV18
D gene: -
CDR3 DNA: TGTGCCAGCTCACCGCAGGCCCTTACAGGGAATGGCTACACCTTC
CDR3 protein: CASSPQALTGNGYTF

J gene: TRBJ2-3
CDR3 length: 15
clone size: once
V gene: TRBV11-3
D gene: TRBD1
CDR3 DNA: TGTGCCAGCAGCCTCCGGACAGGGGGGGAAGATACGCAGTATTTT
CDR3 protein: CASSLRTGGEDTQYF

J gene: TRBJ1-1
CDR3 length: 15
clone size: few
V gene: TRBV9
D gene: TRBD1
CDR3 DNA: TGTGCCAGCAGCGTCATACAGGGGAAGAACACTGAAGCTTTCTTT
CDR3 protein: CASSVIQGKNTEAFF

J gene: TRBJ2-2
CDR3 length: 15
clone size: once
V gene: TRBV7-7
D gene: -
CDR3 DNA: TGTGCCAGCAGCTTAGAAGCGGTGAACACCGGGGAGCTGTTTTTT
CDR3 protein: CASSLEAVNTGELFF

J gene: TRBJ2-2
CDR3 length: 17
clone size: -
V gene: TRBV27
D gene: -
CDR3 DNA: TGTGCCAGCACTCCGTTAGGGGTCCACGCGAACACCGGGGAGCTGTTTTTT
CDR3 protein: CASTPLGVHANTGELFF

J gene: TRBJ2-3
CDR3 length: 15
clone size: -
V gene: TRBV10-1
D gene: -
CDR3 DNA: TGCGCCAGCAGTGAGACGACCGGGAGCACAGATACGCAGTATTTT
CDR3 protein: CASSETTGSTDTQYF

J gene: TRBJ1-2
CDR3 length: 13
clone size: -
V gene: TRBV11-2
D gene: -
CDR3 DNA: TGTGCCAGCACCCTCGCGGGGGCGCTGGGCTACACCTTC
CDR3 protein: CASTLAGALGYTF

J gene: TRBJ2-5
CDR3 length: 14
clone size: -
V gene: TRBV6-2/TRBV6-3
D gene: -
CDR3 DNA: TGTGCCAGCAGTTCCGGGGACATCCAAGAGACCCAGTACTTC
CDR3 protein: CASSSGDIQETQYF

J gene: TRBJ2-5
CDR3 length: 16
clone size: -
V gene: TRBV7-2
D gene: TRBD2
CDR3 DNA: TGTGCCAGCAGCGCCCGGGCTAGCGGGGTAGTGTGGACCCAGTACTTC
CDR3 protein: CASSARASGVVWTQYF

J gene: TRBJ2-6
CDR3 length: 15
clone size: once
V gene: TRBV5-6
D gene: -
CDR3 DNA: TGTGCCAGCAGCTGGCAGGGGCCTCGGGCCAACGTCCTGACTTTC
CDR3 protein: CASSWQGPRANVLTF

J gene: TRBJ2-7
CDR3 length: 12
clone size: -
V gene: TRBV6-5
D gene: TRBD1
CDR3 DNA: TGTGCCAGCAGGGGACAGGTGGGAGAGCAGTACTTC
CDR3 protein: CASRGQVGEQYF

J gene: TRBJ1-1
CDR3 length: 14
clone size: once
V gene: TRBV5-1
D gene: -
CDR3 DNA: TGCGCCAGCAGCCACGGACAGCTGAACACTGAAGCTTTCTTT
CDR3 protein: CASSHGQLNTEAFF

J gene: TRBJ1-4
CDR3 length: 14
clone size: -
V gene: TRBV5-4
D gene: -
CDR3 DNA: TGTGCCAGCAGCCGTGTAGGGGAGGGTGAAAAACTGTTTTTT
CDR3 protein: CASSRVGEGEKLFF

J gene: TRBJ2-5
CDR3 length: 15
clone size: -
V gene: TRBV15
D gene: -
CDR3 DNA: TGTGCCACCAGCAGCCAGGGGGGAGATGGAGAGACCCAGTACTTC
CDR3 protein: CATSSQGGDGETQYF

J gene: TRBJ2-5
CDR3 length: 14
clone size: -
V gene: TRBV5-8
D gene: TRBD1
CDR3 DNA: TGTGCCAGCAGTCTCGAGGGGGCGAGAGAGACCCAGTACTTC
CDR3 protein: CASSLEGARETQYF

J gene: TRBJ1-5
CDR3 length: 17
clone size: -
V gene: TRBV3-1/TRBV3-2
D gene: -
CDR3 DNA: TGTGCCAGCAGCCAAGATTCAGGAGGGATAAGCAATCAGCCCCAGCATTTT
CDR3 protein: CASSQDSGGISNQPQHF